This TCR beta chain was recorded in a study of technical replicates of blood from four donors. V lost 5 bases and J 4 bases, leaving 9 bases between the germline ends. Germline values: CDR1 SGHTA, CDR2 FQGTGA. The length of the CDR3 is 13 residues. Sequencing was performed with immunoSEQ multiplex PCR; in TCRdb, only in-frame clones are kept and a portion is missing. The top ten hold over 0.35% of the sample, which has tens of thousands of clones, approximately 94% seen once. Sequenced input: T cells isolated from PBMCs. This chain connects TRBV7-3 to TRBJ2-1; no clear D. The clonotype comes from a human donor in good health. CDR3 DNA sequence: TGTGCCAGCAGCCCCAACGGTTACAATGAGCAGTTCTTC. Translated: CASSPNGYNEQFF. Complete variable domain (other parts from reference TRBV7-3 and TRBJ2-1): GAGVSQTPSNKVTEKGKYVELRCDPISGHTALYWYRQSLGQGPEFLIYFQGTGAADDSGLPNDRFFAVRPEGSVSTLKIQRTERGDSAVYLCASSPNGYNEQFFGPGTRLTVL.